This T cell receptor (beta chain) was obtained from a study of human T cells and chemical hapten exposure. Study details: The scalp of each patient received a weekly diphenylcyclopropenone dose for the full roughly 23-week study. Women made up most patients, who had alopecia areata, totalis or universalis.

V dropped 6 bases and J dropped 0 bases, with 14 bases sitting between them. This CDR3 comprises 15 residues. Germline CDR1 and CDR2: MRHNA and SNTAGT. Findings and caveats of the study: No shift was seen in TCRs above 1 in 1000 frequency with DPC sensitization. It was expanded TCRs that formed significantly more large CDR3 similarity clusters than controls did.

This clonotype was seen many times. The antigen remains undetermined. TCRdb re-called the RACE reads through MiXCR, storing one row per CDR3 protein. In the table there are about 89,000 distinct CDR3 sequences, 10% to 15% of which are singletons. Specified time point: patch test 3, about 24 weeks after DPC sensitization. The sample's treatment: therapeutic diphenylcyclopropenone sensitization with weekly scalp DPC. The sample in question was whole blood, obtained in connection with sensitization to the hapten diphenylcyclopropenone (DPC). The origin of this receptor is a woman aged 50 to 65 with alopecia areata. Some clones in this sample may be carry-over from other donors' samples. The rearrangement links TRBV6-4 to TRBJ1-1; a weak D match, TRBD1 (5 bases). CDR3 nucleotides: TGTGCCAGCAGAGAGACAGCTCTGGTGAACACTGAAGCTTTCTTT. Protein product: CASRETALVNTEAFF.